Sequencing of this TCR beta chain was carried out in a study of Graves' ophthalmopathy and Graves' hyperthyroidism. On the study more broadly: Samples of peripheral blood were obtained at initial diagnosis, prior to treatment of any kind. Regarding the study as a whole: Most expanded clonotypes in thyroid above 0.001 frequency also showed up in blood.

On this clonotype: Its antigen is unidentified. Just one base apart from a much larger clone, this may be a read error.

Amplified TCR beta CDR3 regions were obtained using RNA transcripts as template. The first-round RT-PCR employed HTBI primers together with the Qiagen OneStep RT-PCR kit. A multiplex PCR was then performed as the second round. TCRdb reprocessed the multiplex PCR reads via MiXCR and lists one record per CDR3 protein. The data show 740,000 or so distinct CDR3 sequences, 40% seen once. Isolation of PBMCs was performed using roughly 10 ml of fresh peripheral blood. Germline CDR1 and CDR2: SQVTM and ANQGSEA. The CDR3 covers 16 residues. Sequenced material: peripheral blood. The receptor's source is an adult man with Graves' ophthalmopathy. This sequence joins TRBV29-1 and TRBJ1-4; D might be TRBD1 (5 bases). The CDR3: CSARGDGGATNEKLYF. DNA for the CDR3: TGCAGCGCCCGAGGGGACGGAGGTGCAACTAATGAAAAACTGTATTTT.